The subject of this entry is one T cell receptor beta chain. This sample is drawn from a study of identical twins. Trimming took off 3 bases at V and 1 base at J, with 11 bases between the two ends. Germline CDR1 SGHRS, CDR2 YFSETQ. CDR3 length equals 15 residues. TCRdb reanalysed the 5' RACE reads using MiXCR and keeps one entry per CDR3 protein. Of about 480,000 distinct CDR3 sequences in the sample, 11% to 15% were seen once. The data were also submitted as part of a second study, on yellow fever vaccine responses in identical twins.

This TCR derives from a woman between 18 and 30 years old in good health. The chain has TRBV5-1 and TRBJ2-4; unclear D gene. The material sequenced was CD4+ T cells sorted from blood. The CDR3 DNA sequence: TGCGCCAGCAGCTCCCTAGGTGAGGCCAAAAACATTCAGTACTTC. This gives the protein CASSSLGEAKNIQYF.